Listed below are T cell receptor beta chains from one sample, sequenced in a study of technical replicates of blood from a few donors. Measured with immunoSEQ multiplex PCR; TCRdb has only the in-frame clones, and not every one. The sample shows about 62,000 clones, roughly 89% of them seen only once. Source material: PBMCs. The origin of the receptors is a human donor in good health. Some clones in this sample may be carry-over from other donors' samples. Each CDR3 is given with its conserved first and last residue. The order of the fields is D gene, J gene, clone size, V gene, CDR3 protein, CDR3 DNA. D genes are given only for firm matches. Some rows have no size entry. The others give once, few or many, or a class for an expanded clone.

D: NA; J: TRBJ2-5; size: NA; V: TRBV9; CDR3: CASSVDRAPFGETQYF; DNA: TGTGCCAGCAGCGTAGACAGAGCCCCCTTCGGAGAGACCCAGTACTTC
D: TRBD2; J: TRBJ2-2; size: NA; V: TRBV30; CDR3: CAWSFGGRERELFF; DNA: TGTGCCTGGAGTTTCGGGGGGAGGGAGCGGGAGCTGTTTTTT
D: TRBD1; J: TRBJ2-5; size: NA; V: TRBV5-4; CDR3: CASSGGPGGGRVLETQYF; DNA: TGTGCCAGCAGCGGGGGACCAGGGGGCGGACGAGTTTTGGAGACCCAGTACTTC
D: TRBD1; J: TRBJ1-1; size: once; V: TRBV18; CDR3: CASSAGTGGLNTEAFF; DNA: TGTGCCAGCTCAGCGGGGACAGGGGGCCTGAACACTGAAGCTTTCTTT
D: NA; J: TRBJ2-7; size: NA; V: TRBV14; CDR3: CASSQEEVSYEQYF; DNA: TGTGCCAGCAGCCAAGAAGAGGTTTCCTACGAGCAGTACTTC
D: TRBD2; J: TRBJ2-7; size: NA; V: TRBV7-6; CDR3: CASSLDEVAGVDEQYF; DNA: TGTGCCAGCAGCTTAGATGAGGTAGCGGGAGTGGACGAGCAGTACTTC
D: NA; J: TRBJ1-2; size: NA; V: TRBV6-1; CDR3: CASSKGLYGYTF; DNA: TGTGCCAGCAGTAAGGGACTCTATGGCTACACCTTC
D: NA; J: TRBJ1-1; size: NA; V: TRBV19; CDR3: CASSRGRRTEAFF; DNA: TGTGCCAGTAGCCGGGGTAGAAGGACTGAAGCTTTCTTT
D: NA; J: TRBJ1-4; size: NA; V: TRBV4-1; CDR3: CASSHPLFTRGATNEKLFF; DNA: TGCGCCAGCAGCCATCCACTTTTCACCAGGGGCGCAACTAATGAAAAACTGTTTTTT
D: TRBD1; J: TRBJ1-1; size: NA; V: TRBV6-5; CDR3: CATQRTGYVTEAFF; DNA: TGTGCCACCCAAAGGACAGGGTACGTCACTGAAGCTTTCTTT
D: TRBD1; J: TRBJ1-2; size: NA; V: TRBV4-2; CDR3: CASGGTETYGYTF; DNA: TGTGCCAGCGGCGGGACAGAGACCTATGGCTACACCTTC
D: NA; J: TRBJ2-2; size: NA; V: TRBV6-7; CDR3: CASLAGQTTGELFF; DNA: TGTGCCAGCCTCGCTGGACAGACCACCGGGGAGCTGTTTTTT
D: NA; J: TRBJ2-2; size: NA; V: TRBV2; CDR3: CASSEYAARVTGELFF; DNA: TGTGCCAGCAGTGAGTATGCGGCCCGGGTCACCGGGGAGCTGTTTTTT
D: TRBD2; J: TRBJ2-2; size: NA; V: TRBV9; CDR3: CASSVDPTSGRSELFF; DNA: TGTGCCAGCAGCGTAGACCCGACTAGCGGGAGAAGCGAGCTGTTTTTT
D: NA; J: TRBJ1-5; size: NA; V: TRBV11-2; CDR3: CASSRGGGNQPQHF; DNA: TGTGCCAGCAGCCGGGGAGGAGGAAATCAGCCCCAGCATTTT
D: TRBD2; J: TRBJ2-5; size: NA; V: TRBV30; CDR3: CALTGTSGRGETQYF; DNA: TGTGCCTTAACCGGGACTAGCGGAAGGGGAGAGACCCAGTACTTC
D: NA; J: TRBJ2-1; size: NA; V: TRBV19; CDR3: CASSILASEQFF; DNA: TGTGCCAGTAGTATTCTAGCGAGTGAGCAGTTCTTC
D: NA; J: TRBJ1-1; size: medium-sized; V: TRBV25-1; CDR3: CASSEGHENTEAFF; DNA: TGTGCCAGCAGTGAAGGGCACGAGAACACTGAAGCTTTCTTT
D: NA; J: TRBJ1-1; size: once; V: TRBV27; CDR3: CASSLSGRATEAFF; DNA: TGTGCCAGCAGTTTATCGGGCCGAGCCACTGAAGCTTTCTTT
D: NA; J: TRBJ2-7; size: NA; V: TRBV7-9; CDR3: CASSLVGTSYEQYF; DNA: TGTGCCAGCAGCTTAGTTGGGACATCCTACGAGCAGTACTTC
D: TRBD1; J: TRBJ1-6; size: NA; V: TRBV4-2; CDR3: CASSQDFSGQYNSPLHF; DNA: TGTGCCAGCAGCCAAGATTTCTCGGGACAGTATAATTCACCCCTCCACTTT
D: TRBD2; J: TRBJ2-1; size: NA; V: TRBV6-5; CDR3: CASSYGRGARNEQFF; DNA: TGTGCCAGCAGTTACGGGCGGGGGGCCCGGAATGAGCAGTTCTTC
D: NA; J: TRBJ2-3; size: NA; V: TRBV6-6; CDR3: CASARGLFTDTQYF; DNA: TGTGCCAGCGCGAGGGGACTCTTCACAGATACGCAGTATTTT
D: NA; J: TRBJ1-2; size: few; V: TRBV29-1; CDR3: CSVDRRGGGYTF; DNA: TGCAGCGTTGATCGCCGGGGAGGCGGCTACACCTTC
D: TRBD1; J: TRBJ2-5; size: NA; V: TRBV7-7; CDR3: CASSFYLGQGGETQYF; DNA: TGTGCCAGCAGCTTCTACTTGGGACAGGGGGGAGAGACCCAGTACTTC
D: NA; J: TRBJ2-3; size: NA; V: TRBV9; CDR3: CASSAKDTQYF; DNA: TGTGCCAGCAGCGCAAAAGATACGCAGTATTTT